The TCR beta chain described here comes from a study of shared T cell receptors in the human thymus. Assay used: immunoSEQ multiplex PCR; TCRdb lists only in-frame clones, some missing. The sample lists hundreds of thousands of clones, more than 85% occurring once. The CDR3 spans 17 residues. The germline gives CDR1 MDHEN, CDR2 SYDVKM. As regards this clone: One end of the junction does not line up with germline, which may come from a read error.

Specimen: thymocytes. This receptor was obtained from a human donor. The rearrangement uses TRBV28 and TRBJ2-1, with TRBD1 matching 8 bases. The CDR3 coding sequence is TGTGCCAGCAGATTATTACCGGGACAGGATTCCTACAATGAGCAGTTCTTC. Encoded protein: CASRLLPGQDSYNEQFF.